This T cell receptor (beta chain) was sequenced in a study of shared clonotypes between healthy human individuals. Study observations and caveats: Richness estimates generally favored naive over memory subsets.

With respect to this clone: Its cognate antigen is unknown.

Germline V gene lookup returns CDR1 SNHLY and CDR2 FYNNEI. The CDR3 runs to 16 residues. Unmatched junction bases numbered 8, after V lost 4 bases and J lost 5 bases. TCRdb keeps only in-frame clones here, not all; method: immunoSEQ multiplex PCR. The table includes approximately 110,000 clones, about 72% detected once. Source material: memory CD8+ T cells sorted from blood. The sample's subset: CD45RO+ cells pooled with CCR7-negative TemRA cells. The chain links TRBV2 to TRBJ2-7, with 13 bases lining up with TRBD2. The clonotype was recovered from a woman aged 30 to 39 in good health. This CDR3 reads CASSVRGLAGIDEQYF. As DNA, the CDR3 is TGTGCCAGCAGTGTCAGGGGACTAGCGGGAATCGACGAGCAGTACTTC.